The 15 T cell receptor beta chains in this list originate from one sample, sequenced in a study of blood T cell repertoires in COVID-19. This table comes from immunoSEQ multiplex PCR, and its TCRdb copy is limited to in-frame clones, with some not included. This sample has about 220,000 clones, with about 79% found just once. Sequencing input: PBMCs or T cells enriched from blood (not recorded which). All receptors come from a woman in her fifties or sixties who had recovered from COVID-19.

The chain combines TRBV5-1 with TRBJ2-1; possibly TRBD2 for D (5 bases). Per germline, CDR1 SGHRS and CDR2 YFSETQ. Deletions cut 0 bases from V and 4 bases from J, with 11 bases between. The CDR3 has 15 amino acids. For the CDR3, the DNA is TGCGCCAGCAGCTTGGAGGGTAGAGGGTACAATGAGCAGTTCTTC. Amino acid sequence: CASSLEGRGYNEQFF.

CDR3 loop: CASSVGTSGGVRSSDTQYF. In nucleotides, the CDR3 is TGTGCCAGCAGTGTCGGGACTAGCGGGGGGGTTCGGAGCTCAGATACGCAGTATTTT. This chain joins TRBV6-1 and TRBJ2-3, with 16 bases that match TRBD2. This CDR3 has 19 residues. Germline V lookup: CDR1 MNHNS, CDR2 SASEGT. J gave up 4 bases and V 4 bases, and 11 bases lay outside the gene matches.

V usage is TRBV7-9 and J usage is TRBJ2-1, with D hard to call. CDR1 SEHNR and CDR2 FQNEAQ come from the germline V gene (reference sequence). Trimming cost V 1 base and J 5 bases, with 9 bases left between them. The CDR3 has 14 amino acids. The CDR3 DNA reads TGTGCCAGCAGCTTAGTCGCAGACAACAATGAGCAGTTCTTC. The encoded protein is CASSLVADNNEQFF.

The genes are TRBV6-2 or TRBV6-3 and TRBJ2-2; 7 bases are shared with TRBD1. Germline-derived CDR1 and CDR2 are MNHEY and SVGEGT. CDR3 length equals 16 residues. V was clipped by 3 bases and J by 5 bases; unmatched bases: 9. As DNA, the CDR3 is TGTGCCAGCAGTTATCAGTTACAGGGGAAAACCGGGGAGCTGTTTTTT. Its translation: CASSYQLQGKTGELFF.

This clone was observed once. V is TRBV3-1 (or the pseudogene TRBV3-2) and J is TRBJ1-1, with D hard to call. This CDR3 region has 15 residues. V shed 4 bases and J shed 2 bases, with 14 bases lying between them. Germline V gene sequence: CDR1 LGHDT, CDR2 YNNKEL (reference sequence). The CDR3 reads CASSPHQVTNTEAFF. CDR3 nucleotide sequence: TGTGCCAGCAGCCCACACCAGGTAACAAACACTGAAGCTTTCTTT.

The chain joins TRBV6-5 to TRBJ1-1, with no clear D. V was cut by 6 bases and J by 3 bases, with 11 bases left in between. Per the germline V gene, CDR1 is MNHEY and CDR2 is SVGAGI. This CDR3 region has 13 residues. The CDR3 DNA reads as TGTGCCAGCAGAGGGAGCCTTTACACTGAAGCTTTCTTT. Protein: CASRGSLYTEAFF.

The V and J genes are TRBV5-1 and TRBJ2-3; weak D call: TRBD1 (5 bases). The V end lost 7 bases, the J end lost 0 bases, and 18 bases lay between the germline ends. CDR3 length: 16 amino acids. Germline CDR1 SGHRS, CDR2 YFSETQ. CDR3 in amino acids: CASGARADSSTDTQYF. In DNA, the CDR3 is TGCGCCAGCGGGGCCCGGGCAGACTCTAGCACAGATACGCAGTATTTT.

The V and J genes are TRBV9 and TRBJ2-2; TRBD1 aligns across 7 bases. Germline CDR1 SGDLS, CDR2 YYNGEE. The ends lost 4 bases at V and 3 bases at J; junction bases unmatched: 12. The CDR3 contains 17 residues. The DNA for the CDR3 is TGTGCCAGCAGCCCTAGACTCCGGGACAGCGACACCGGGGAGCTGTTTTTT. Translation: CASSPRLRDSDTGELFF.

The chain links TRBV5-1 to TRBJ2-4; TRBD1 aligns across 11 bases. The CDR3 runs to 14 residues. Germline V gives CDR1 SGHRS, CDR2 YFSETQ. V shed 4 bases and J 7 bases; nucleotides not matched to a gene: 4. CDR3 sequence reads: CASSPGTGGNIQYF. CDR3 in DNA: TGCGCCAGCAGCCCAGGGACAGGGGGGAACATTCAGTACTTC.

The J gene is TRBJ2-5, the V gene TRBV5-1, with TRBD2 identical over 7 bases. The CDR3 extends over 16 amino acids. In germline, CDR1 is SGHRS, CDR2 YFSETQ. The V segment lost 3 bases and the J segment 0 bases; nucleotides outside the gene matches: 8. In nucleotides, the CDR3 is TGCGCCAGCAGCTCCCGGACTAGAGAGTACCAAGAGACCCAGTACTTC. It is translated as CASSSRTREYQETQYF. Full variable domain (rest looked up from reference TRBV5-1 and TRBJ2-5): KAGVTQTPRYLIKTRGQQVTLSCSPISGHRSVSWYQQTPGQGLQFLFEYFSETQRNKGNFPGRFSGRQFSNSRSEMNVSTLELGDSALYLCASSSRTREYQETQYFGPGTRLLVL.

The V call is TRBV25-1, the J call TRBJ2-3, with 7 bases identical to TRBD2. Germline CDR1 and CDR2: MGHDK and SYGVNS. The V gene end was trimmed by 9 bases and the J gene end by 2 bases; junction bases not matched to a gene: 8. CDR3 length: 14 amino acids. CDR3 in DNA: TGTGCCAGTCGGGGGGTCGCGTACACAGATACGCAGTATTTT. As protein: CASRGVAYTDTQYF.

The V and J genes are TRBV3-1 (or the pseudogene TRBV3-2) and TRBJ1-1, with D unclear. Germline values: CDR1 LGHDT, CDR2 YNNKEL (reference sequence). V lost 6 bases, J lost 4 bases, and 12 bases lay in between. This CDR3 is 13 amino acids long. CDR3 in DNA: TGTGCCAGCAGTCGACTGAGGGTCACTGAAGCTTTCTTT. Protein product: CASSRLRVTEAFF.

The rearrangement uses TRBV25-1 and TRBJ1-6; D not resolved. V lost 3 bases to trimming and J lost 8 bases, with 8 bases between them. The CDR3 spans 13 residues. CDR1 is MGHDK, CDR2 SYGVNS, per germline. CDR3 amino acids: CASSDRGDSPLHF. Written as DNA, the CDR3 is TGTGCCAGCAGTGACCGCGGGGATTCACCCCTCCACTTT.

The table lists this clone with a few counts. The rearrangement links TRBV9 to TRBJ1-6; TRBD1 is a possible D gene (6 bases). The V and J ends lost 0 bases and 15 bases respectively, with 19 bases between them. CDR3 length equals 15 residues. Germline V gene sequence: CDR1 SGDLS, CDR2 YYNGEE. CDR3: CASSVVPGADSNLHF. CDR3 sequence (DNA): TGTGCCAGCAGCGTAGTCCCAGGGGCCGACTCAAACCTCCACTTT. Together with reference TRBV9 and TRBJ1-6, the CDR3 gives the full variable domain: DSGVTQTPKHLITATGQRVTLRCSPRSGDLSVYWYQQSLDQGLQFLIQYYNGEERAKGNILERFSAQQFPDLHSELNLSSLELGDSALYFCASSVVPGADSNLHFGNGTRLTVT.

The chain links TRBV6-2 or TRBV6-3 to TRBJ2-7; 11 bases fit TRBD2. J gave up 3 bases and V 4 bases, and 2 bases lay outside the gene matches. Per the germline V gene, CDR1 is MNHEY and CDR2 is SVGEGT. This CDR3 is built from 14 residues. The CDR3 DNA follows: TGTGCCAGCAGTTTTGGACTAGCGGGCTACGAGCAGTACTTC. It codes for CASSFGLAGYEQYF.